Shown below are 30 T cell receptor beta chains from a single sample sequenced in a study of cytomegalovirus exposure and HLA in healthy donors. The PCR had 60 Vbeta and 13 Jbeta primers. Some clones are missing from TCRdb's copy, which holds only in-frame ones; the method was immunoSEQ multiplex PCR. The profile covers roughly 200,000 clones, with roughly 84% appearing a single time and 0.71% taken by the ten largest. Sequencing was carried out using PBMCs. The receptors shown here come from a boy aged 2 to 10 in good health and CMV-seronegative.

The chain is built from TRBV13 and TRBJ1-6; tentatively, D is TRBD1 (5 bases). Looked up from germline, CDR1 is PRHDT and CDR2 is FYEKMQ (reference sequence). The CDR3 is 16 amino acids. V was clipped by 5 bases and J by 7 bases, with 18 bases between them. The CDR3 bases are TGTGCCAGCAGCCCGGCCGGGAGGGGTCGGAATTCACCCCTCCACTTT. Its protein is CASSPAGRGRNSPLHF. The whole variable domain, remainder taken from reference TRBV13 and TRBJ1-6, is AAGVIQSPRHLIKEKRETATLKCYPIPRHDTVYWYQQGPGQDPQFLISFYEKMQSDKGSIPDRFSAQQFSDYHSELNMSSLELGDSALYFCASSPAGRGRNSPLHFGNGTRLTVT.

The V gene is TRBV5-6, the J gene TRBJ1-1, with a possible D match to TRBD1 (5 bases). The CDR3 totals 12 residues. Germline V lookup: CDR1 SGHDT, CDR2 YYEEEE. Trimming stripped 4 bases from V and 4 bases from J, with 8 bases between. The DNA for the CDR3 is TGTGCCAGCAGCCAGGGCAGCACTGAAGCTTTCTTT. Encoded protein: CASSQGSTEAFF.

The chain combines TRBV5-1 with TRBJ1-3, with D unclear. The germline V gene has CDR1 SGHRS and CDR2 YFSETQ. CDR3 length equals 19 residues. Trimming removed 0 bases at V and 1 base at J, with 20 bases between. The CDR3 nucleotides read TGCGCCAGCAGCTTGGTAGCCGGAACCTTTCCCTCATCTGGAAACACCATATATTTT. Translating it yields CASSLVAGTFPSSGNTIYF. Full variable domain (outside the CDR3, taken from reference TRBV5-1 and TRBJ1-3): KAGVTQTPRYLIKTRGQQVTLSCSPISGHRSVSWYQQTPGQGLQFLFEYFSETQRNKGNFPGRFSGRQFSNSRSEMNVSTLELGDSALYLCASSLVAGTFPSSGNTIYFGEGSWLTVV.

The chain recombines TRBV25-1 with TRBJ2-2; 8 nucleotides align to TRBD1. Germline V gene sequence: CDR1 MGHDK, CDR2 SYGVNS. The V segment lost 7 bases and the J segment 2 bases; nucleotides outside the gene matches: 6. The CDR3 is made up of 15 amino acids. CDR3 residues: CASKAGQGNTGELFF. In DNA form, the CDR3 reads TGTGCCAGCAAGGCCGGACAGGGTAACACCGGGGAGCTGTTTTTT. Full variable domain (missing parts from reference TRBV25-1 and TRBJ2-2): EADIYQTPRYLVIGTGKKITLECSQTMGHDKMYWYQQDPGMELHLIHYSYGVNSTEKGDLSSESTVSRIRTEHFPLTLESARPSHTSQYLCASKAGQGNTGELFFGEGSRLTVL.

The CDR3 region has the DNA TGTGCCAGTCTCCGGGACAGGGGTGACGAGCAGTACTTC. As protein: CASLRDRGDEQYF. The rearrangement joins TRBV6-6 to TRBJ2-5; TRBD1 aligns across 10 bases. Matching the DNA end better, TRBJ2-7 makes the J call doubtful. This CDR3 contains 13 residues. Per germline, CDR1 MNHNY and CDR2 SVGAGI (reference sequence).

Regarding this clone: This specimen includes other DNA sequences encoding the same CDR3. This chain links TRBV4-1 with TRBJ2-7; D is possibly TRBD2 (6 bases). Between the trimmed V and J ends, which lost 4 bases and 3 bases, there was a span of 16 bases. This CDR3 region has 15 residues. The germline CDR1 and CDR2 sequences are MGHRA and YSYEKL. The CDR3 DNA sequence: TGCGCCAGCAGCCCTTCCGGGACTTACTACTACGAGCAGTACTTC. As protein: CASSPSGTYYYEQYF.

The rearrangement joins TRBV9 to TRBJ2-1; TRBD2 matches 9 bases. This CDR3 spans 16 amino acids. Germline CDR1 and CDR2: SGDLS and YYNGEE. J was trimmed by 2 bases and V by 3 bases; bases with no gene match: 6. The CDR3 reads CASSGGGALPYNEQFF. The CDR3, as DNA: TGTGCCAGCAGCGGCGGGGGGGCCCTCCCCTACAATGAGCAGTTCTTC.

CDR3 loop: CASSRQGQGVPYGYTF. The DNA for the CDR3 is TGTGCCAGTAGTAGACAGGGACAGGGGGTACCCTATGGCTACACCTTC. This chain connects TRBV19 to TRBJ1-2, with TRBD1 matching 11 bases. Germline CDR1 reads LNHDA; CDR2 reads SQIVND (reference sequence). J lost 4 bases, V lost 4 bases, and 8 bases had no gene match. The CDR3 has 16 amino acids.

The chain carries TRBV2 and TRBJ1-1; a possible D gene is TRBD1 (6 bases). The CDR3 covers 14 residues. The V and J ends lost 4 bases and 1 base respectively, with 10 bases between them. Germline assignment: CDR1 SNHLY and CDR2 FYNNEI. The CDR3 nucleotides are TGTGCCAGCAGTGCCAGGGGTAGGAACACTGAAGCTTTCTTT. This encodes CASSARGRNTEAFF.

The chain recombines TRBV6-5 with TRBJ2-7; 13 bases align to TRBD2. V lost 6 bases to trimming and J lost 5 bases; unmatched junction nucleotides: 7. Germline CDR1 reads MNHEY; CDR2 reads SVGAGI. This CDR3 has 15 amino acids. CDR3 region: CASRNLGTSGDEQYF. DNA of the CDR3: TGTGCCAGCAGAAACCTAGGGACTAGCGGGGACGAGCAGTACTTC.

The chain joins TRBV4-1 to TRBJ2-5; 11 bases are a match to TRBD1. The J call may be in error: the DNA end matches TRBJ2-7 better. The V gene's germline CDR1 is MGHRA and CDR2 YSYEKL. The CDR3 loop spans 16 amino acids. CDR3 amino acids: CASSQTPGQGVREQYF. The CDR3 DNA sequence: TGCGCCAGCAGCCAAACCCCGGGACAGGGGGTCCGCGAGCAGTACTTC.

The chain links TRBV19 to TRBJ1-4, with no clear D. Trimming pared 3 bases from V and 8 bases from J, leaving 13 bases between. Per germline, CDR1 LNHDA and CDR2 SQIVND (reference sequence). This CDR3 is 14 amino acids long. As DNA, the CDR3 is TGTGCCAGTAGTATGACTCCTGGCGGGGAAAAACTGTTTTTT. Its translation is CASSMTPGGEKLFF.

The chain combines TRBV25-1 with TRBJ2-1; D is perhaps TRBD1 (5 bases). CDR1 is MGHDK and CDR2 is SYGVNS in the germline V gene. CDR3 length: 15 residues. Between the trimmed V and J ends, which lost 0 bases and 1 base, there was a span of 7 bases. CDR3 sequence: CASSEYRVSYNEQFF. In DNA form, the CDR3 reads TGTGCCAGCAGTGAATACAGGGTTTCCTACAATGAGCAGTTCTTC.

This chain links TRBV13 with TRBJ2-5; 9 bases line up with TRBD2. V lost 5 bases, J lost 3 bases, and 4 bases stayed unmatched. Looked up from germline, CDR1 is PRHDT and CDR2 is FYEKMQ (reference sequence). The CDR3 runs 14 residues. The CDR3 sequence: CASSTGTSKETQYF. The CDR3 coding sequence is TGTGCCAGCAGCACCGGGACTAGCAAAGAGACCCAGTACTTC.

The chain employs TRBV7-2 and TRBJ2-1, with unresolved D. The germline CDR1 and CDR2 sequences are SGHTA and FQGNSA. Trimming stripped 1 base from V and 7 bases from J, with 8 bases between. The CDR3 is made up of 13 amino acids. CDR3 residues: CASSLGSRNEQFF. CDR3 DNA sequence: TGTGCCAGCAGCTTAGGGAGTCGGAATGAGCAGTTCTTC.

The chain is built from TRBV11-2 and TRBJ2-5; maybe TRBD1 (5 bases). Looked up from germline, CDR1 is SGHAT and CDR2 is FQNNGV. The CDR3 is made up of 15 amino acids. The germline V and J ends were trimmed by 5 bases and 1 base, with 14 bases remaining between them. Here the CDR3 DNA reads TGTGCCAGCAGCCCCCCGACAGAGCTCCAAGAGACCCAGTACTTC. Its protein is CASSPPTELQETQYF.

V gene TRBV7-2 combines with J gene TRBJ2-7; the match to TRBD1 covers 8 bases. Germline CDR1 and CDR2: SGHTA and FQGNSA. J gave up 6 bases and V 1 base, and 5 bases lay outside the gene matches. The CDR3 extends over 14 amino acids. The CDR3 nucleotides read TGTGCCAGCAGCTTAGAGACAGGGGACCCCGAGCAGTACTTC. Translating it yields CASSLETGDPEQYF.

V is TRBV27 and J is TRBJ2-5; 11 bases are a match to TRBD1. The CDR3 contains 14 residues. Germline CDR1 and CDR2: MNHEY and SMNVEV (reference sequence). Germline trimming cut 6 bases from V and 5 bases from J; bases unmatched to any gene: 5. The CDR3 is CASRRGTGGETQYF. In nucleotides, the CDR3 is TGTGCCAGCAGGCGGGGGACAGGGGGGGAGACCCAGTACTTC.

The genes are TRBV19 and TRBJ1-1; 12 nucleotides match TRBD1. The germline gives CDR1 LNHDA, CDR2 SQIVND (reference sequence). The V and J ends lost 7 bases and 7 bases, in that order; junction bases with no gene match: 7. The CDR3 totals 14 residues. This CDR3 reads CASKPGQGAYEAFF. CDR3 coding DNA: TGTGCCAGTAAACCGGGACAGGGGGCGTATGAAGCTTTCTTT.

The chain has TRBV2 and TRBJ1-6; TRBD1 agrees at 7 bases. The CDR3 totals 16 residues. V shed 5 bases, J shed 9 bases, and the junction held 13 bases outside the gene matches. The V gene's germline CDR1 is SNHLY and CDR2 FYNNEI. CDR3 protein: CASSSQGGGRGSPLHF. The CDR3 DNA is TGTGCCAGCAGTTCCCAAGGAGGGGGCCGGGGTTCACCCCTCCACTTT.

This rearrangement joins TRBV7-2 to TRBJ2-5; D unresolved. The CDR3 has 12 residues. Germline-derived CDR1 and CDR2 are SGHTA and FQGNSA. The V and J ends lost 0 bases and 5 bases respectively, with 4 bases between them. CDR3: CASSLAAETQYF. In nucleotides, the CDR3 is TGTGCCAGCAGCTTAGCTGCGGAGACCCAGTACTTC.

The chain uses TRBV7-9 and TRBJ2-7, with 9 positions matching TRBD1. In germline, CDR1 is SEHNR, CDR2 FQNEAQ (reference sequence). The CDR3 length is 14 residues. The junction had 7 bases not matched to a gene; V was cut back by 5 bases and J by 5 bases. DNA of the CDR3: TGTGCCAGCAGCAAGACAGGGGGGCAGGACGAGCAGTACTTC. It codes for CASSKTGGQDEQYF.

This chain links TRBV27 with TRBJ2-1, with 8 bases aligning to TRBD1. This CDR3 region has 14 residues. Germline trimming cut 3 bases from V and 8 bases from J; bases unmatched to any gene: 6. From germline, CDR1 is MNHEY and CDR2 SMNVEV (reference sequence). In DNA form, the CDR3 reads TGTGCCAGCAGTTTTCGGACAGGGCTACATGAGCAGTTCTTC. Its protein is CASSFRTGLHEQFF.

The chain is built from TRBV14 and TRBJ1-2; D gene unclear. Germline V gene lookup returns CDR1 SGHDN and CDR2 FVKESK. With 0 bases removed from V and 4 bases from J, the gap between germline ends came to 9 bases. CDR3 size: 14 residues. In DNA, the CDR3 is TGTGCCAGCAGCCAAGACAGGATGTCCTATGGCTACACCTTC. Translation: CASSQDRMSYGYTF.

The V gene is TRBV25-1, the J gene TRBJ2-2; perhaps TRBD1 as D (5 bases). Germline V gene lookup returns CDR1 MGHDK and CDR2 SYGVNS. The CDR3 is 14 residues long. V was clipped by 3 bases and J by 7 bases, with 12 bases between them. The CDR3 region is CASSEPGIHGELFF. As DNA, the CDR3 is TGTGCCAGCAGTGAGCCAGGGATTCACGGGGAGCTGTTTTTT.

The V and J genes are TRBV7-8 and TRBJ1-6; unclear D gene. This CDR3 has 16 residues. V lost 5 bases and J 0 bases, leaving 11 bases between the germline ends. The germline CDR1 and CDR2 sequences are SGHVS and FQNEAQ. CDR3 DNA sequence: TGTGCCAGCAGCCCGAGGTCGAGCTCCTATAATTCACCCCTCCACTTT. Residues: CASSPRSSSYNSPLHF.

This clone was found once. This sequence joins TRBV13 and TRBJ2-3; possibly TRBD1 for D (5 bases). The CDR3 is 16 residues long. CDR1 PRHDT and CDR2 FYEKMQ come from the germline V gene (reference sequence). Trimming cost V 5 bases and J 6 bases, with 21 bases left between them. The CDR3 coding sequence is TGTGCCAGCAGCCCCCCGGTGGGGCCCCGGGTGGATACGCAGTATTTT. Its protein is CASSPPVGPRVDTQYF.

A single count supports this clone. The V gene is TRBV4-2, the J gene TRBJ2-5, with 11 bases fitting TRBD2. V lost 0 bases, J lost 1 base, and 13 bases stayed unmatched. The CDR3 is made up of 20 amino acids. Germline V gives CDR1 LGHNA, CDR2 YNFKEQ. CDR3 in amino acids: CASSQESRSGLAAAQETQYF. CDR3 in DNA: TGTGCCAGCAGCCAAGAATCGAGGTCGGGACTAGCGGCGGCCCAAGAGACCCAGTACTTC.

The CDR3: CASSGTGGNPGELFF. CDR3 nucleotides: TGTGCCAGCAGCGGAACAGGGGGAAACCCCGGGGAGCTGTTTTTT. This chain links TRBV5-4 with TRBJ2-2, with 8 bases fitting TRBD1. This CDR3 region has 15 residues. Trimming took 4 bases from V and 6 from J; bases not matched to a gene: 8. Germline lookup yields CDR1 SGHNT and CDR2 YYREEE (reference sequence).

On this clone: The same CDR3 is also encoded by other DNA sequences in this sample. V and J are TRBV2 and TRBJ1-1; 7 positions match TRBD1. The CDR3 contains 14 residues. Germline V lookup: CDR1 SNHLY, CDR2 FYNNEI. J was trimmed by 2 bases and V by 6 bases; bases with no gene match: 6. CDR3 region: CASRIGTVNTEAFF. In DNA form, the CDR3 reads TGTGCCAGCAGGATTGGGACAGTTAACACTGAAGCTTTCTTT. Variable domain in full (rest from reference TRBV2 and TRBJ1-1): EPEVTQTPSHQVTQMGQEVILRCVPISNHLYFYWYRQILGQKVEFLVSFYNNEISEKSEIFDDQFSVERPDGSNFTLKIRSTKLEDSAMYFCASRIGTVNTEAFFGQGTRLTVV.